These 16 T cell receptor beta chains originate from one sample sequenced in a study of cytomegalovirus exposure and HLA in healthy donors. Amplification used 60 Vbeta primers and 13 Jbeta primers. TCRdb keeps only in-frame clones here, not all; method: immunoSEQ multiplex PCR. The data contain 100,000 to 150,000 clones, about 83% of them singletons. Sequenced: PBMCs. The receptors stem from a woman aged 40 to 50 in good health and CMV-seropositive.

The chain joins TRBV5-1 to TRBJ1-2; TRBD1 might be the D (5 bases). Germline CDR1 is SGHRS and CDR2 is YFSETQ. The CDR3 has 14 amino acids. Trimming removed 1 base at V and 6 bases at J, with 13 bases between. The CDR3 DNA is TGCGCCAGCAGCTTGACCATGGGGGAGGATGGCTACACCTTC. Translating it yields CASSLTMGEDGYTF. Full variable domain (rest looked up from reference TRBV5-1 and TRBJ1-2): KAGVTQTPRYLIKTRGQQVTLSCSPISGHRSVSWYQQTPGQGLQFLFEYFSETQRNKGNFPGRFSGRQFSNSRSEMNVSTLELGDSALYLCASSLTMGEDGYTFGSGTRLTVV.

This rearrangement joins TRBV11-3 to TRBJ1-1, with 7 positions matching TRBD1. V shed 4 bases, J shed 1 base, and the junction held 15 bases outside the gene matches. Germline loops: CDR1 SGHNT, CDR2 YENEEA. The CDR3 totals 18 residues. In nucleotides, the CDR3 is TGTGCCAGCAGCTCCCTTTTTCCAGGGGGACCTTGGAACACTGAAGCTTTCTTT. As protein: CASSSLFPGGPWNTEAFF.

V usage is TRBV29-1 and J usage is TRBJ2-5; weak D call: TRBD2 (5 bases). Germline assignment: CDR1 SQVTM and CDR2 ANQGSEA. Trimming cost V 3 bases and J 5 bases, with 10 bases left between them. This CDR3 is 12 amino acids long. The CDR3 here is CSVEDWVETQYF. For the CDR3, the DNA is TGCAGCGTTGAGGACTGGGTGGAGACCCAGTACTTC.

The chain is built from TRBV7-2 and TRBJ1-2; TRBD1 matches at 8 bases. This CDR3 has 14 residues. Trimming removed 4 bases from V and 5 bases from J; junction bases left unmatched: 6. The germline gives CDR1 SGHTA, CDR2 FQGNSA. The DNA for the CDR3 is TGTGCCAGCAGCTCTTCCGGGACAGGATATGGCTACACCTTC. Translating it yields CASSSSGTGYGYTF.

Only a few counts were recorded for this clone. The chain carries TRBV4-3 and TRBJ2-1, with D perhaps TRBD2 (5 bases). CDR3 length equals 14 residues. Germline CDR1 and CDR2: LGHNA and YSLEER. V was shortened by 1 base and J by 4 bases, with 8 bases between the two germline ends. The CDR3 DNA sequence: TGCGCCAGCAGCCAAGGTCCGGGGTACAATGAGCAGTTCTTC. It encodes CASSQGPGYNEQFF.

The chain carries TRBV28 and TRBJ2-1, with 11 positions matching TRBD2. Trimming at V came to 4 bases and at J to 4 bases, leaving 18 bases not matched to a gene. There are 20 residues in the CDR3. CDR1 is MDHEN and CDR2 is SYDVKM in the germline V gene. This CDR3 reads CASSSTGVLSGRAGYNEQFF. The CDR3 DNA is TGTGCCAGCAGTTCGACAGGGGTACTTAGCGGGAGGGCTGGGTACAATGAGCAGTTCTTC.

This chain uses TRBV14 with TRBJ2-3; D possibly corresponds to TRBD2 (5 bases). In germline, CDR1 is SGHDN, CDR2 FVKESK. The CDR3 consists of 17 residues. The V and J ends lost 1 base and 6 bases respectively, with 20 bases between them. In DNA form, the CDR3 reads TGTGCCAGCAGCCAAGTCCCCCCCAAATTGCGGGCGGATACGCAGTATTTT. Translation: CASSQVPPKLRADTQYF.

The chain joins TRBV5-1 to TRBJ2-5, with TRBD1 matching 7 bases. Germline lookup yields CDR1 SGHRS and CDR2 YFSETQ. V dropped 4 bases and J dropped 2; count of bases not matched to a gene: 14. The CDR3 consists of 17 residues. The CDR3 loop is CASSKGTAWMVQETQYF. CDR3 coding DNA: TGCGCCAGCAGCAAAGGGACAGCGTGGATGGTTCAAGAGACCCAGTACTTC.

This rearrangement joins TRBV7-2 to TRBJ2-7; 8 bases agree with TRBD2. After removal of 5 bases from V and 4 bases from J, the junction contained 4 bases not matched to a gene. Germline CDR1 reads SGHTA; CDR2 reads FQGNSA. This CDR3 is 13 amino acids long. The CDR3 sequence is CASSPTSGYEQYF. The CDR3 DNA reads TGTGCCAGCAGCCCCACTAGCGGTTACGAGCAGTACTTC.

The chain is built from TRBV19 and TRBJ1-4; maybe TRBD1 (5 bases). The CDR3 covers 15 residues. In germline, CDR1 is LNHDA, CDR2 SQIVND (reference sequence). V gave up 5 bases and J gave up 7 bases, with 17 bases separating them. CDR3 in amino acids: CASSPGRYGAEKLFF. DNA for the CDR3: TGTGCCAGTAGTCCTGGGCGCTATGGGGCTGAAAAACTGTTTTTT.

The CDR3 nucleotides read TGTGCCACGGGGATGAACACTGAAGCTTTCTTT. Amino acid sequence: CATGMNTEAFF. The genes are TRBV2 and TRBJ1-1, with D hard to call. The CDR3 spans 11 residues. CDR1 is SNHLY, CDR2 FYNNEI, per germline. V lost 10 bases to trimming and J lost 0 bases, with 6 bases between them.

The chain carries TRBV19 and TRBJ2-7, with D tentatively TRBD2 (6 bases). Trimming shortened V by 5 bases and J by 6 bases, and 20 bases separated the two germline ends. CDR3 length: 15 residues. Germline CDR1 and CDR2: LNHDA and SQIVND (reference sequence). The CDR3 sequence: CASSGRDGGWGEQYF. For the CDR3, the DNA is TGTGCCAGTAGTGGCCGGGACGGGGGTTGGGGCGAGCAGTACTTC.

The V gene is TRBV6-4, the J gene TRBJ2-6; D is unresolved. V lost 3 bases and J 2 bases, leaving 5 bases between the germline ends. This CDR3 spans 14 amino acids. Germline V gene lookup returns CDR1 MRHNA and CDR2 SNTAGT. CDR3 DNA: TGTGCCAGCAGTGAAGCGACTGGGGCCAACGTCCTGACTTTC. Translating gives CASSEATGANVLTF.

This clone was counted between two and nine times. V is TRBV13 and J is TRBJ2-7, with 10 bases matching TRBD2. The ends lost 4 bases at V and 6 bases at J; junction bases unmatched: 6. Germline V CDR1 and CDR2: PRHDT, FYEKMQ (reference sequence). The CDR3 sequence is 14 residues long. The CDR3 reads CASSWGLAGVEQYF. The CDR3 DNA reads as TGTGCCAGCAGCTGGGGGCTAGCGGGAGTCGAGCAGTACTTC.

This chain links TRBV19 with TRBJ1-4; 8 nucleotides agree with TRBD1. The CDR3 has 17 amino acids. The V segment lost 6 bases and the J segment 3 bases; nucleotides outside the gene matches: 12. CDR1 is LNHDA, CDR2 SQIVND, per germline (reference sequence). The CDR3 region has the DNA TGTGCCAGTAGATACAGACAGGGGAGTGGAGCTAATGAAAAACTGTTTTTT. Its translation: CASRYRQGSGANEKLFF.

The CDR3 nucleotides are TGTGCCAGCAGCTTGTTACCGGACAACGAGCAGTACTTC. Protein product: CASSLLPDNEQYF. The chain is built from TRBV5-6 and TRBJ2-7; D perhaps matches TRBD1 (5 bases). The CDR3 has 13 residues. Trimming cost V 1 base and J 5 bases, with 10 bases left between them. CDR1 SGHDT and CDR2 YYEEEE come from the germline V gene.